This T cell receptor beta chain was documented in a study of human T cells and chemical hapten exposure. Germline lookup yields CDR1 KGHSH and CDR2 LQKENI. This CDR3 is 17 amino acids long. The V segment lost 3 bases and the J segment 3 bases; nucleotides outside the gene matches: 11. Study-level findings and limits: No change in TCRs above 1 in 1000 frequency was produced by DPC sensitization.

In the case of this clonotype: The antigen is undetermined.

The library labeled individual cDNA molecules by adding unique molecular identifiers to them. A single record per CDR3 protein comes from TCRdb applying MiXCR to the RACE reads. The sample holds about 82,000 distinct CDR3 sequences, under 11% seen once. Time point noted: patch test 2, 6 weeks after DPC sensitization. Treatment noted: therapeutic diphenylcyclopropenone sensitization with weekly scalp DPC. Sequencing was performed on whole blood, taken in connection with sensitization to the hapten diphenylcyclopropenone (DPC). This sequence originates from a woman between 50 and 59 years old with alopecia areata. Some clones in this sample may be carry-over from other donors' samples. The V and J genes are TRBV18 and TRBJ1-2; 9 bases align to TRBD1. The CDR3 nucleotides are TGTGCCAGCTCACCCCTCCCCCCGGGACAGGGAGACTATGGCTACACCTTC. This encodes CASSPLPPGQGDYGYTF. Full variable domain (rest looked up from reference TRBV18 and TRBJ1-2): NAGVMQNPRHLVRRRGQEARLRCSPMKGHSHVYWYRQLPEEGLKFMVYLQKENIIDESGMPKERFSAEFPKEGPSILRIQQVVRGDSAAYFCASSPLPPGQGDYGYTFGSGTRLTVV.